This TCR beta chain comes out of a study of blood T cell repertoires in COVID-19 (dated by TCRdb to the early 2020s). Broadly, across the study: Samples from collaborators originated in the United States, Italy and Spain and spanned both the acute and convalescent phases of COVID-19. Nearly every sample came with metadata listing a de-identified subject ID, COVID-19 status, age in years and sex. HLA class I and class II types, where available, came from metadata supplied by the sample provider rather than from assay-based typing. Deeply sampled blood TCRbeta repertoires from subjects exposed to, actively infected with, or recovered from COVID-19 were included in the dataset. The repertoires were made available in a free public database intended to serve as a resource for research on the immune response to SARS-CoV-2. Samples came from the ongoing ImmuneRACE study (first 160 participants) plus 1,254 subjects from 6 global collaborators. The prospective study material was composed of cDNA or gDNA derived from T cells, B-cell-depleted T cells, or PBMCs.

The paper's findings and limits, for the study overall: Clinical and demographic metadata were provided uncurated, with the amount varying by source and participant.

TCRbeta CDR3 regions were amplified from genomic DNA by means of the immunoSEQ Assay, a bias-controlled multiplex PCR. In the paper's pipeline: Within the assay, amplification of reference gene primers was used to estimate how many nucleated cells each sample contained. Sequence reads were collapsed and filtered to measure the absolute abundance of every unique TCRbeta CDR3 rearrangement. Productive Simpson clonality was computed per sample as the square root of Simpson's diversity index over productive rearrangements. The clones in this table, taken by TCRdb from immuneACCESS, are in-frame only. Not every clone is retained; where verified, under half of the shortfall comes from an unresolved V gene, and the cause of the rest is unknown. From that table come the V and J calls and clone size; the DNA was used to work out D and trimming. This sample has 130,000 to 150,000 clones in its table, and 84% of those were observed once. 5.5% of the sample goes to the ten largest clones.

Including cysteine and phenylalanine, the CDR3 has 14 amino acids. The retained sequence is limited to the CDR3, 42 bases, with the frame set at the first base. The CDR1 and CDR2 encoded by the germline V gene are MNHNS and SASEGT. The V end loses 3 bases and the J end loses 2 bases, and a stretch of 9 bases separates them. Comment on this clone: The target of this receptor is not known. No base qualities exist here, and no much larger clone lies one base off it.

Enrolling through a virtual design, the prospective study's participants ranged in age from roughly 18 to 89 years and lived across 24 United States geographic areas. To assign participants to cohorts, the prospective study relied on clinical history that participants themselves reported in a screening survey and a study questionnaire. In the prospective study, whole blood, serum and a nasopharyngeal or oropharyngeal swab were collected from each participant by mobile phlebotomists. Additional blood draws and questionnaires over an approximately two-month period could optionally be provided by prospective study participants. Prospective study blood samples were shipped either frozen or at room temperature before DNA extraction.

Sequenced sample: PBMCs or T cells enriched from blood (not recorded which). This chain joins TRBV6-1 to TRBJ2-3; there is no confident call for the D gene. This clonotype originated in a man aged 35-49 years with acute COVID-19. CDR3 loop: CASSEGRNTDTQYF. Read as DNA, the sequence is TGTGCCAGCAGTGAGGGCAGGAACACAGATACGCAGTATTTT.